This T cell receptor beta chain was identified during a study of cytomegalovirus exposure and HLA in healthy donors. Notes on the study in general: Available immune exposure information covered CMV serostatus only.

The length of the CDR3 is 13 residues. Germline lookup yields CDR1 ENHRY and CDR2 SYGVKD. The ends lost 6 bases at V and 5 bases at J; junction bases unmatched: 7. Primers included in the PCR were 60 Vbeta and 13 Jbeta primers. Only in-frame clones appear in the TCRdb table, and some are missing; sequencing was by immunoSEQ multiplex PCR. Seen here are 100,000 to 150,000 clones, approximately 80% observed once, and the top ten hold around 13%. This clone was found once. Its antigen remains unknown. The rearrangement joins TRBV10-3 to TRBJ2-7; TRBD1 aligns across 7 bases. The sequenced sample consisted of PBMCs. The receptor's source is a woman between 40 and 55 years old in good health and CMV-seropositive. The CDR3 coding sequence is TGTGCCATCAGGGCGACAGGGCGTAACGAGCAGTACTTC. Its translation is CAIRATGRNEQYF.